The 13 T cell receptor beta chains listed next were all sequenced from one sample in a study of blood T cell repertoires in COVID-19 (dated by TCRdb to the early 2020s). Receptor libraries were prepared by the immunoSEQ multiplex PCR assay. In its TCRdb copy, this immuneACCESS table keeps in-frame sequences only and misses some clones. Where compared with another copy, unresolved V genes explain less than half of these, and the others have no known cause. The sample table contains 100,000 to 150,000 clones; only one count was recorded for roughly 84% of them. Of the sample, about 1.2% is held by the ten largest clones. Input material: peripheral blood. The receptors here all came from a woman over 75 with acute or convalescent COVID-19.

This chain joins TRBV27 and TRBJ2-7; 8 nucleotides match TRBD1. The CDR3 has 15 amino acids. CDR1 MNHEY and CDR2 SMNVEV come from the germline V gene (reference sequence). The V gene end was trimmed by 6 bases and the J gene end by 0 bases; junction bases not matched to a gene: 7. CDR3 sequence (DNA): TGTGCCAGCAGATACCGGGACAGGAGCTCCTACGAGCAGTACTTC. Translation gives CASRYRDRSSYEQYF.

The chain recombines TRBV12-5 with TRBJ2-3, with a tentative D call TRBD2 (6 bases). This CDR3 has 17 amino acids. V lost 1 base, J lost 6 bases, and 20 bases lay in between. The germline gives CDR1 LGHNT, CDR2 FRNRAP. In nucleotides, the CDR3 is TGTGCTAGTGGTTTGGCCCGGGACTCGCGATCAGGGGATACGCAGTATTTT. Protein: CASGLARDSRSGDTQYF. The full variable domain, with the rest looked up from reference TRBV12-5 and TRBJ2-3, is DARVTQTPRHKVTEMGQEVTMRCQPILGHNTVFWYRQTMMQGLELLAYFRNRAPLDDSGMPKDRFSAEMPDATLATLKIQPSEPRDSAVYFCASGLARDSRSGDTQYFGPGTRLTVL.

This clone was recorded once. The chain joins TRBV18 to TRBJ1-1, with 9 nucleotides matching TRBD1. The ends lost 5 bases at V and 1 base at J; junction bases unmatched: 8. CDR1 is KGHSH and CDR2 is LQKENI in the germline V gene. CDR3 size: 16 residues. This CDR3 is CASSSRQGGGNTEAFF. CDR3 coding DNA: TGTGCCAGCTCATCACGACAGGGGGGTGGGAACACTGAAGCTTTCTTT.

The chain combines TRBV11-2 with TRBJ2-2; maybe TRBD2 (7 bases). Between the trimmed V and J ends, which lost 2 bases and 6 bases, there was a span of 19 bases. The germline CDR1 and CDR2 sequences are SGHAT and FQNNGV. This CDR3 spans 17 amino acids. The CDR3: CASSLNRGASRAGELFF. CDR3 sequence (DNA): TGTGCCAGCAGCTTAAACCGGGGGGCGAGTAGGGCCGGGGAGCTGTTTTTT.

This clone was seen just once. The chain uses TRBV7-9 and TRBJ2-1; the match to TRBD2 covers 12 bases. Unmatched junction bases numbered 0, after V lost 4 bases and J lost 2 bases. Per the germline V gene, CDR1 is SEHNR and CDR2 is FQNEAQ (reference sequence). CDR3 size: 15 residues. The CDR3 loop reads CASSWTSGTYNEQFF. CDR3 coding DNA: TGTGCCAGCAGCTGGACTAGCGGGACCTACAATGAGCAGTTCTTC.

The chain employs TRBV3-1 (or the pseudogene TRBV3-2) and TRBJ2-3; 7 nucleotides align to TRBD1. Germline V lookup: CDR1 LGHDT, CDR2 YNNKEL (reference sequence). Trimming took 5 bases from V and 0 from J; bases not matched to a gene: 2. CDR3 length: 14 residues. DNA for the CDR3: TGTGCCAGCAGCGACAGGGCCAGCACAGATACGCAGTATTTT. As protein: CASSDRASTDTQYF.

This chain joins TRBV28 and TRBJ2-7; TRBD2 aligns across 7 bases. Germline CDR1 and CDR2: MDHEN and SYDVKM. Trimming took 7 bases from V and 0 from J; bases not matched to a gene: 3. This CDR3 has 13 amino acids. CDR3 amino acids: CASIGGSSYEQYF. CDR3 nucleotide sequence: TGTGCCAGCATTGGCGGGAGCTCCTACGAGCAGTACTTC.

The chain has TRBV7-9 and TRBJ2-7; 10 positions match TRBD2. CDR1 and CDR2 (germline): SEHNR, FQNEAQ (reference sequence). V lost 0 bases, J lost 7 bases, and 6 bases stayed unmatched. The CDR3 contains 15 residues. CDR3: CASSLASGRAQEQYF. CDR3 nucleotide sequence: TGTGCCAGCAGCTTAGCCAGCGGGAGGGCCCAGGAGCAGTACTTC.

The rearrangement joins TRBV6-6 to TRBJ1-5, with TRBD1 matching over 11 bases. This CDR3 is 15 amino acids long. J gave up 11 bases and V 5 bases, and 11 bases lay outside the gene matches. Germline loops: CDR1 MNHNY, CDR2 SVGAGI (reference sequence). CDR3 nucleotides: TGTGCCAGCAGTCTCTCCGGGACAGGGGGACGAACCCAGCATTTT. Translating it yields CASSLSGTGGRTQHF.

The chain recombines TRBV5-4 with TRBJ1-5; TRBD1 matches 9 bases. Germline assignment: CDR1 SGHNT and CDR2 YYREEE (reference sequence). The CDR3 covers 13 residues. V shed 4 bases and J 7 bases; nucleotides not matched to a gene: 3. CDR3 loop: CASSRTGEQPQHF. The CDR3 coding sequence is TGTGCCAGCAGCCGGACAGGGGAACAGCCCCAGCATTTT. Supplemented by reference TRBV5-4 and TRBJ1-5, the full variable domain reads ETGVTQSPTHLIKTRGQQVTLRCSSQSGHNTVSWYQQALGQGPQFIFQYYREEENGRGNFPPRFSGLQFPNYSSELNVNALELDDSALYLCASSRTGEQPQHFGDGTRLSIL.

The V gene is TRBV7-3, the J gene TRBJ2-1; D might be TRBD1 (5 bases). This CDR3 is 16 amino acids long. CDR1 and CDR2 (germline): SGHTA, FQGTGA. V gave up 1 base and J gave up 6 bases, with 16 bases separating them. The CDR3 DNA sequence: TGTGCCAGCAGCTTAAAACTCACGCAGGGTGTCAATGAGCAGTTCTTC. Amino acids: CASSLKLTQGVNEQFF.

This chain joins TRBV3-1 (or the pseudogene TRBV3-2) and TRBJ1-2; 12 bases agree with TRBD1. The CDR3 consists of 15 residues. Trimming removed 4 bases from V and 3 bases from J; junction bases left unmatched: 3. Germline lookup yields CDR1 LGHDT and CDR2 YNNKEL (reference sequence). This CDR3 is CASSRGTGGDYGYTF. The CDR3 nucleotides read TGTGCCAGCAGCCGAGGGACAGGGGGCGACTATGGCTACACCTTC.

This chain links TRBV19 with TRBJ2-4; D possibly corresponds to TRBD1 (6 bases). The V gene lost 0 bases and the J gene lost 5 bases, with 17 bases spanning the gap. Germline V gives CDR1 LNHDA, CDR2 SQIVND (reference sequence). The CDR3 has 17 residues. CDR3 in DNA: TGTGCCAGTAGTATAGATCGGCGTACAGGGTTCCAAAACATTCAGTACTTC. The encoded protein is CASSIDRRTGFQNIQYF.